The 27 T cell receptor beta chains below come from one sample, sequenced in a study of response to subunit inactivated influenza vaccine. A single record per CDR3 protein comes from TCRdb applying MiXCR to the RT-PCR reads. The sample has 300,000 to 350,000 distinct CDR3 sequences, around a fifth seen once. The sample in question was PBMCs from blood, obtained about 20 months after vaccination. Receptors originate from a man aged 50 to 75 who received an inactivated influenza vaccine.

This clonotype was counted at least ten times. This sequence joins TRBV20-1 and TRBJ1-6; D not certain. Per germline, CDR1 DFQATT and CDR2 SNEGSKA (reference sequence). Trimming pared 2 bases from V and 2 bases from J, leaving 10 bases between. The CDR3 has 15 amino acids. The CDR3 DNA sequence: TGCAGTGCTAGACGCCGAGAACCCTATAATTCACCCCTCCACTTT. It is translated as CSARRREPYNSPLHF.

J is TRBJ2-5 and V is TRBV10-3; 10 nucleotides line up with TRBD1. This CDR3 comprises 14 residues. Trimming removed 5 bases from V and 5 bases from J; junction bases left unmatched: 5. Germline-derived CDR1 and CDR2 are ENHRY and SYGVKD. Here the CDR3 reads CAISRQGALETQYF. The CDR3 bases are TGTGCCATCAGTAGACAGGGGGCATTGGAGACCCAGTACTTC.

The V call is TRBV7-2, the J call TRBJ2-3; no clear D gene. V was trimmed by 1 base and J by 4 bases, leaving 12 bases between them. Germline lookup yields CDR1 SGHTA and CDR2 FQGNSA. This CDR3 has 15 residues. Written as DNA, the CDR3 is TGTGCCAGCAGCTTAGACTGGCCAGTTTCAGATACGCAGTATTTT. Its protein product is CASSLDWPVSDTQYF.

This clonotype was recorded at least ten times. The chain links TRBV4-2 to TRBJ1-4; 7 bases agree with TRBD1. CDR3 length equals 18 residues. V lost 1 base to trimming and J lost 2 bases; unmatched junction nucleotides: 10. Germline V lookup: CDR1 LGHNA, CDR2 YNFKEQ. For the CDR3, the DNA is TGTGCCAGCAGCCAAGGCTCGACAGGGCCGGGGACTAATGAAAAACTGTTTTTT. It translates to CASSQGSTGPGTNEKLFF.

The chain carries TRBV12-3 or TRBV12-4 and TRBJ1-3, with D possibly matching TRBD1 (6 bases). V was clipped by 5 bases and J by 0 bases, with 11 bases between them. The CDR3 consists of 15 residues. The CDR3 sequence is CASSADRISGNTIYF. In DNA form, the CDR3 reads TGTGCCAGCAGTGCAGACAGGATCTCTGGAAACACCATATATTTT.

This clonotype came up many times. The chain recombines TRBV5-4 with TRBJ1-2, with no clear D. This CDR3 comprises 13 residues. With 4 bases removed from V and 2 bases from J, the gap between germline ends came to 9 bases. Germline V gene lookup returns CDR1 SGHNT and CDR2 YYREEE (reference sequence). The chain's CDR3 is CASSRTANYGYTF. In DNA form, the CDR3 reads TGTGCCAGCAGCCGGACGGCCAACTATGGCTACACCTTC.

The CDR3: CASSFRKTEQYF. CDR3 DNA sequence: TGTGCCAGCAGCTTCCGGAAAACGGAGCAGTACTTC. The chain joins TRBV11-2 to TRBJ2-7; no definite D call. The CDR3 is 12 residues long. The ends were cut back, 3 bases at V and 7 bases at J, with 10 bases in the middle. In germline, CDR1 is SGHAT, CDR2 FQNNGV.

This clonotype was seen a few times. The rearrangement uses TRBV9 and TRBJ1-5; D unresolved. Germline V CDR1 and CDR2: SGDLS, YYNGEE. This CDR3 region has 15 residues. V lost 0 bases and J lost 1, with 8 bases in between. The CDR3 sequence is CASSVGVGSNQPQHF. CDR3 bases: TGTGCCAGCAGCGTAGGGGTAGGGAGCAATCAGCCCCAGCATTTT.

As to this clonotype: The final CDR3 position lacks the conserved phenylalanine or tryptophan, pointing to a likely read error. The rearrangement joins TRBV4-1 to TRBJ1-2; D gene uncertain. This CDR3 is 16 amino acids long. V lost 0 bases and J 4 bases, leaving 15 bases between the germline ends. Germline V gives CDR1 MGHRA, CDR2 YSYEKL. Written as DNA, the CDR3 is TGCGCCAGCAGCCAAGACATTTCCGGCCGGACCTATGGCTACACCTCC. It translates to CASSQDISGRTYGYTS.

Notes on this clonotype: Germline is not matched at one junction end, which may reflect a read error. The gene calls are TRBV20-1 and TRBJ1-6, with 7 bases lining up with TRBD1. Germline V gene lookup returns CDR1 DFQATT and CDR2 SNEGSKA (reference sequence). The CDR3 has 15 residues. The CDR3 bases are TGCAGTGCCCGAAGGGCAGGGGGTGATAATTTACCCCTCCACTTT. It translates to CSARRAGGDNLPLHF.

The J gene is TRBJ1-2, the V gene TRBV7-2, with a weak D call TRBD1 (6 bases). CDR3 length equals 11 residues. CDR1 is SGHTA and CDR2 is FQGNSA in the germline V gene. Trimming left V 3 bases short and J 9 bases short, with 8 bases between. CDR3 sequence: CASSFGGSYTF. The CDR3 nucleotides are TGTGCCAGCAGCTTCGGGGGCAGCTACACCTTC.

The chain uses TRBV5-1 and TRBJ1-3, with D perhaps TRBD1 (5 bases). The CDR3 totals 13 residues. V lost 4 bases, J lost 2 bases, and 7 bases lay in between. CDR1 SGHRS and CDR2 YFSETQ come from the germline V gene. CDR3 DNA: TGCGCCAGCAGCAGGGGAGCTGGAAACACCATATATTTT. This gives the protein CASSRGAGNTIYF.

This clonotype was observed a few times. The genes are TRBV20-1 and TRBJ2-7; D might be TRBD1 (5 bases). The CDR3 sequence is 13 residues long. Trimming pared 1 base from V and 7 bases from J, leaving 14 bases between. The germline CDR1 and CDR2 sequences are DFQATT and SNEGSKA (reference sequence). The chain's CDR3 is CSARGNRFEEQYF. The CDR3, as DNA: TGCAGTGCTAGAGGGAACAGGTTTGAAGAGCAGTACTTC.

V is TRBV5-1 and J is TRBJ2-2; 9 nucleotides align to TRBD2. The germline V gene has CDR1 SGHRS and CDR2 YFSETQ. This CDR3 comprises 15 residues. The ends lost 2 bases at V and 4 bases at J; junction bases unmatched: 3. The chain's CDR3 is CASSLAGGGTGELFF. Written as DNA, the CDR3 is TGCGCCAGCAGCTTAGCGGGAGGAGGCACCGGGGAGCTGTTTTTT.

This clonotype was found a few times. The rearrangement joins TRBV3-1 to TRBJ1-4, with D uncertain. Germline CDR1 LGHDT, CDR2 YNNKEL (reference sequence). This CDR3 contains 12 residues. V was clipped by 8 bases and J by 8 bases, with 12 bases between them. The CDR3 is CASWQAGEKLFF. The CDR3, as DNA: TGTGCCAGCTGGCAGGCCGGCGAAAAACTGTTTTTT. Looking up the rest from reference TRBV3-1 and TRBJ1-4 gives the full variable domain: DTAVSQTPKYLVTQMGNDKSIKCEQNLGHDTMYWYKQDSKKFLKIMFSYNNKELIINETVPNRFSPKSPDKAHLNLHINSLELGDSAVYFCASWQAGEKLFFGSGTQLSVL.

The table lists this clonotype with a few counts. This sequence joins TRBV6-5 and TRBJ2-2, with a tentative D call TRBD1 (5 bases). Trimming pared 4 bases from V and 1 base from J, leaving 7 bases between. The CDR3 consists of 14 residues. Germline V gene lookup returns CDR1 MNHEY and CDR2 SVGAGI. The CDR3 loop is CASSFQGNTGELFF. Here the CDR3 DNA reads TGTGCCAGCAGTTTTCAGGGGAACACCGGGGAGCTGTTTTTT.

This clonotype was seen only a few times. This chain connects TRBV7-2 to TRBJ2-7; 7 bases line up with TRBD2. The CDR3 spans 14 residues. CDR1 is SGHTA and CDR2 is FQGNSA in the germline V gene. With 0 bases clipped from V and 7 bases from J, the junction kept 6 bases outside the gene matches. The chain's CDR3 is CASSLAGGGIEQYF. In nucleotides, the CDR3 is TGTGCCAGCAGCTTAGCCGGGGGAGGGATTGAGCAGTACTTC.

This CDR3 reads CASSFGGEMGQPQHF. Here the CDR3 DNA reads TGTGCCAGCAGCTTTGGGGGGGAAATGGGTCAGCCCCAGCATTTT. The chain joins TRBV5-6 to TRBJ1-5; tentative D call: TRBD1 (5 bases). The CDR3 sequence is 15 residues long. Germline V CDR1 and CDR2: SGHDT, YYEEEE. The germline V and J ends were trimmed by 2 bases and 6 bases, with 15 bases remaining between them.

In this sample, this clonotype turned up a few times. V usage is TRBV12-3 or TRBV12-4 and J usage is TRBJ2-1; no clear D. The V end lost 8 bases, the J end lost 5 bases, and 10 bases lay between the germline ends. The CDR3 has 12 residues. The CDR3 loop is CASAGSDNEQFF. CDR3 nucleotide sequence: TGTGCCAGCGCAGGATCTGACAATGAGCAGTTCTTC.

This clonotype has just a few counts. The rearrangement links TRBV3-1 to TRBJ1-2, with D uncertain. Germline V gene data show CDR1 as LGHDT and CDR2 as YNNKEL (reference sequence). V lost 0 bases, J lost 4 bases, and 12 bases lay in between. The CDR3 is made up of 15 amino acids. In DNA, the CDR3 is TGTGCCAGCAGCCAAGAAGCTCGTAGGACCTATGGCTACACCTTC. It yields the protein CASSQEARRTYGYTF. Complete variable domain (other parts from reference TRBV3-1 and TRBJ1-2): DTAVSQTPKYLVTQMGNDKSIKCEQNLGHDTMYWYKQDSKKFLKIMFSYNNKELIINETVPNRFSPKSPDKAHLNLHINSLELGDSAVYFCASSQEARRTYGYTFGSGTRLTVV.

CDR3 sequence reads: CASSQYTSGRFDNEQFF. The CDR3 DNA follows: TGCGCCAGCAGCCAGTATACTAGCGGGAGGTTCGACAATGAGCAGTTCTTC. The chain is built from TRBV4-3 and TRBJ2-1; 12 bases are shared with TRBD2. The germline V gene has CDR1 LGHNA and CDR2 YSLEER. The trim removed 3 bases at V and 5 bases at J, leaving 8 bases unmatched. The CDR3 is 17 amino acids.

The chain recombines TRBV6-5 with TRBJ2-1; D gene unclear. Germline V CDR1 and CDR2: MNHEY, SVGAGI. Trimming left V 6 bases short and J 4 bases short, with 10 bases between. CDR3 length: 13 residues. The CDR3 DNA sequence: TGTGCCAGCAGCCCTAGTTCATACAATGAGCAGTTCTTC. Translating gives CASSPSSYNEQFF.

CDR3 nucleotide sequence: TGCAGCGTTGGAGGCAACGGGGGCGAGCAGTACTTC. It is translated as CSVGGNGGEQYF. This chain uses TRBV29-1 with TRBJ2-7; D may be TRBD2 (6 bases). Germline CDR1 SQVTM, CDR2 ANQGSEA. The V end was cut by 4 bases, the J end by 6 bases, with 13 bases between. The CDR3 has 12 residues.

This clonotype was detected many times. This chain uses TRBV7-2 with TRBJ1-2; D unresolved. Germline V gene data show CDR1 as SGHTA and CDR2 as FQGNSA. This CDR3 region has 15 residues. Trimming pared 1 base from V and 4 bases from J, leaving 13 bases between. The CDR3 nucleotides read TGTGCCAGCAGCTTAGTGGTAGGCGGAATCTATGGCTACACCTTC. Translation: CASSLVVGGIYGYTF. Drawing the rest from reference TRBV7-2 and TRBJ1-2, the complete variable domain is GAGVSQSPSNKVTEKGKDVELRCDPISGHTALYWYRQSLGQGLEFLIYFQGNSAPDKSGLPSDRFSAERTGGSVSTLTIQRTQQEDSAVYLCASSLVVGGIYGYTFGSGTRLTVV.

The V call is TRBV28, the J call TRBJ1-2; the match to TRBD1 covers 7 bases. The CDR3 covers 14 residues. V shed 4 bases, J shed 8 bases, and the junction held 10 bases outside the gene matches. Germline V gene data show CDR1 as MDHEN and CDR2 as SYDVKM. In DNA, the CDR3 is TGTGCCAGCAGTTGGACAGGTCGGGGAGAAGGCTACACCTTC. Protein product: CASSWTGRGEGYTF.

CDR3 DNA sequence: TGTGCCAGCAGCACATATAATTCACCCCTCCACTTT. Its protein product is CASSTYNSPLHF. J is TRBJ1-6 and V is TRBV3-1; no clear D. Trimming took off 5 bases at V and 4 bases at J, with 3 bases between the two ends. The CDR3 is made up of 12 amino acids. Germline loops: CDR1 LGHDT, CDR2 YNNKEL (reference sequence).

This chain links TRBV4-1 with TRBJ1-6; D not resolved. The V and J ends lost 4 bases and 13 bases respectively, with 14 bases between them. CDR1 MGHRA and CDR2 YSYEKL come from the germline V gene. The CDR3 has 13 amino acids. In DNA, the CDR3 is TGCGCCAGCAGCCCCCCCGCAGTAGCTCCCCTCCACTTT. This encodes CASSPPAVAPLHF.